This T cell receptor beta chain stems from a study of early T cells in non-severe SARS-CoV-2 infection (dated by TCRdb to about 2021). Regarding the complete study: Bulk RNA from unsorted whole blood was used for TCR sequencing, so alpha and beta chains could not be paired. General conclusions and limits of the study: VDJdb matching was skewed toward anti-spike CD8 responses and likely underestimated virus-specific expansions by missing private and CD4 specificities.

There are many counts of this clonotype. The antigen it binds to is not known. Base qualities are not at hand, and no much larger clone is one base apart. A distance of 24 bases separates the germline ends of V and J, which lose 4 bases and 5 bases respectively. CDR1 LNHDA and CDR2 SQIVND were looked up in the germline V gene (reference sequence). Including the terminal cysteine and phenylalanine, the CDR3 comprises 18 residues. Solely the CDR3 DNA is kept, with 54 bases framed from the first base. This was a case-control study nested in a cohort of healthcare workers in London, UK, who had nasopharyngeal swab PCR tests and blood samples taken every week. Healthcare workers were enrolled in the week of the UK lockdown, from 23 to 31 March 2020, and were followed every week for up to roughly 16 weeks. Libraries came from 5' RACE. These reads were obtained on a NextSeq 500. In the TCR library protocol, unique molecular identifiers were attached to individual cDNA molecules to correct for PCR bias and sequencing error. Both TCR alpha and beta chains were sequenced, and tight co-correlation was observed between alpha and beta sequence abundances in each sample. Per the source publication's procedure: Decombinator V4 was used to annotate the V gene, J gene and CDR3 of the TCR sequences. TCRs were defined as expanded if a significant change between any two time points was detected under a Poisson model with p below 0.0001. TCR abundances were normalised to the total number of TCRs sequenced per sample and expressed as counts per million. MAIT TCRs were defined by TRAV1-2 paired with TRAJ12, TRAJ20 or TRAJ33, and iNKT TCRs by TRAV10 paired with TRAJ18. VDJdb, accessed 1 November 2021, was searched for CMV, EBV and SARS-CoV-2 annotated TCRs, with TCRs annotated for multiple antigens excluded. TCRdb ran its own pipeline on the public reads, namely fastp trimming at Q25 and MiXCR clone calling, and kept in-frame beta chains. Under each unique CDR3 protein, matching rows form one entry showing the most common genes and DNA. The V and J calls follow TCRdb's processing rather than the paper's. Across this sample there are under 65,000 distinct CDR3 sequences, with about an eighth seen only once. Of the sample, about 9.7% falls within the top ten clones.

Recombination joined TRBV19 with TRBJ2-1; the best D guess is TRBD1, with 6 bases matching. Sample: whole blood. The origin of this receptor is an adult who was a healthcare worker with PCR-confirmed SARS-CoV-2 infection or an uninfected control (not recorded which). The DNA is as follows: TGTGCCAGTAGTAAGGATCCCATACAGGGAGTTCTAAACAATGAGCAGTTCTTC. It codes for CASSKDPIQGVLNNEQFF.